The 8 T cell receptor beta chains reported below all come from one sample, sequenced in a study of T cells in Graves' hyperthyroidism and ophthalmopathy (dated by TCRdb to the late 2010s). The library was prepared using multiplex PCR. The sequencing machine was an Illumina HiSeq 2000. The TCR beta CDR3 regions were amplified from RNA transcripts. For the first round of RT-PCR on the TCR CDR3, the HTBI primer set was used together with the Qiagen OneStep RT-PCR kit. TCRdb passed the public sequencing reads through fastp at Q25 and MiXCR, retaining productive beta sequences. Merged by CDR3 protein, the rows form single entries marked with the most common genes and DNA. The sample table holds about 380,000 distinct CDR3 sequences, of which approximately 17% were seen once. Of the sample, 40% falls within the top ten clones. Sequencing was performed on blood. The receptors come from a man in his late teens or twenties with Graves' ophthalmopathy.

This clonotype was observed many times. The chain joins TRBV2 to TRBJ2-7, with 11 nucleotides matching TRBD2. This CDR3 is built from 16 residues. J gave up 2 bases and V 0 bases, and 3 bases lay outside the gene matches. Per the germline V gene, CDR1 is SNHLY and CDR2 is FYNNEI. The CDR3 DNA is TGTGCCAGCAGTGAAGCTAGCGGGGGGGCCCCCTACGAGCAGTACTTC. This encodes CASSEASGGAPYEQYF.

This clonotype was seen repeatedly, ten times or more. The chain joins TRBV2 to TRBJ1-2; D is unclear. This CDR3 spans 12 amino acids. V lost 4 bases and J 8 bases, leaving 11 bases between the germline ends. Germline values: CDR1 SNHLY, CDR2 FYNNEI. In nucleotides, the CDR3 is TGTGCCAGCAGTGGGCGTCTTAAGGGCTACACCTTC. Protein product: CASSGRLKGYTF.

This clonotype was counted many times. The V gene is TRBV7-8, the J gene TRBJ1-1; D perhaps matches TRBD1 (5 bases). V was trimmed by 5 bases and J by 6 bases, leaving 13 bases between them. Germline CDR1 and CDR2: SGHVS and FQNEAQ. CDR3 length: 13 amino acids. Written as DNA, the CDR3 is TGTGCCAGCAGCCCCCGACAGCTTGCTGAAGCTTTCTTT. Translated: CASSPRQLAEAFF.

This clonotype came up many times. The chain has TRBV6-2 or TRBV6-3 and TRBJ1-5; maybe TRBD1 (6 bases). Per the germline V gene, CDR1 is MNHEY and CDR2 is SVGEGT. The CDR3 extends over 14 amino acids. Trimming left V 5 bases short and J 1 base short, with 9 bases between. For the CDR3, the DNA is TGTGCCAGCAGTCGACAGGTGAGCAATCAGCCCCAGCATTTT. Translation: CASSRQVSNQPQHF.

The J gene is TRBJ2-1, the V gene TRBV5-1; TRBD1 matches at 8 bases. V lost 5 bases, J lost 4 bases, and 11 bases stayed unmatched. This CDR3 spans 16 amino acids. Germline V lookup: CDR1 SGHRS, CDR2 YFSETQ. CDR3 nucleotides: TGCGCCAGCAGTTGGCAGGGGGCTAACCTTTACAATGAGCAGTTCTTC. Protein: CASSWQGANLYNEQFF. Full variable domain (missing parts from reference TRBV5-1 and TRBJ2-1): KAGVTQTPRYLIKTRGQQVTLSCSPISGHRSVSWYQQTPGQGLQFLFEYFSETQRNKGNFPGRFSGRQFSNSRSEMNVSTLELGDSALYLCASSWQGANLYNEQFFGPGTRLTVL.

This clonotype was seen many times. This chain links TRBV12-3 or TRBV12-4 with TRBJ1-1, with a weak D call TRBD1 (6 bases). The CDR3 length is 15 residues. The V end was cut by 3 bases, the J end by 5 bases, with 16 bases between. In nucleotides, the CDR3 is TGTGCCAGCAGTTTGTTAGGGGGGATCTGGACTGAAGCTTTCTTT. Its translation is CASSLLGGIWTEAFF.

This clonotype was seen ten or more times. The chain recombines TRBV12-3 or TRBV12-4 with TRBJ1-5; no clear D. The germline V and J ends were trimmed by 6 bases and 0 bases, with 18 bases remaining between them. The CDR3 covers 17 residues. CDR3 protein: CASRKGALRDSNQPQHF. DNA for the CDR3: TGTGCCAGCAGAAAAGGAGCACTAAGGGATAGCAATCAGCCCCAGCATTTT.

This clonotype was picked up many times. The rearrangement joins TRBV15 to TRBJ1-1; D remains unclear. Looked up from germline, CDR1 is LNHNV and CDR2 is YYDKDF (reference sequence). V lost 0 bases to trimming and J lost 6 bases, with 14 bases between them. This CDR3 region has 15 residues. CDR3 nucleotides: TGTGCCACCAGCAGAGATAAGGGCCTGGGCCCTGAAGCTTTCTTT. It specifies CATSRDKGLGPEAFF.